The 32 T cell receptor beta chains below all came from one sample that was sequenced in a study of blood T cell repertoires in COVID-19. The repertoire was sequenced with immunoSEQ multiplex PCR; TCRdb's copy has only in-frame clones and lacks some. Among under 200,000 clones listed, over 80% were seen once. The sequenced sample was peripheral blood. These receptor sequences come from a woman aged 80 or over with active or convalescent COVID-19.

This chain uses TRBV29-1 with TRBJ2-2; possibly TRBD1 for D (6 bases). This CDR3 spans 14 amino acids. The germline CDR1 and CDR2 sequences are SQVTM and ANQGSEA. Deletions cut 6 bases from V and 1 base from J, with 12 bases between. CDR3 in amino acids: CSVPGHVNTGELFF. As DNA, the CDR3 is TGCAGCGTCCCGGGACACGTGAACACCGGGGAGCTGTTTTTT.

J is TRBJ1-6 and V is TRBV2; D call uncertain. CDR3 length equals 13 residues. CDR1 and CDR2 (germline): SNHLY, FYNNEI. Trimming pared 4 bases from V and 8 bases from J, leaving 9 bases between. In DNA form, the CDR3 reads TGTGCCAGCAGTGTGGCAGAAGATTCACCCCTCCACTTT. Its translation: CASSVAEDSPLHF.

This chain uses TRBV4-3 with TRBJ1-4, with D possibly being TRBD1 (6 bases). The CDR3 loop spans 19 amino acids. In germline, CDR1 is LGHNA, CDR2 YSLEER. The V end lost 1 base, the J end lost 4 bases, and 22 bases lay between the germline ends. This chain's CDR3 is CASSQGAGVLAGSNEKLFF. As DNA, the CDR3 is TGCGCCAGCAGCCAAGGCGCAGGGGTTCTAGCGGGGAGTAATGAAAAACTGTTTTTT.

This chain joins TRBV28 and TRBJ1-1; no clear D. Trimming took 8 bases from V and 1 from J, leaving 8 bases between them. Germline CDR1 reads MDHEN; CDR2 reads SYDVKM. The CDR3 is 12 residues long. The CDR3 coding sequence is TGTGCCAGCGGCTTGTGGAACACTGAAGCTTTCTTT. This gives the protein CASGLWNTEAFF.

The V and J genes are TRBV5-4 and TRBJ2-7, with D perhaps TRBD1 (7 bases). Germline V gives CDR1 SGHNT, CDR2 YYREEE (reference sequence). The CDR3 contains 15 residues. Trimming shortened V by 3 bases and J by 2 bases, and 15 bases separated the two germline ends. The CDR3 is CASSWGPGGPYEQYF. CDR3 nucleotide sequence: TGTGCCAGCAGCTGGGGGCCAGGGGGGCCCTACGAGCAGTACTTC.

The genes are TRBV27 and TRBJ1-1; 7 nucleotides line up with TRBD1. The CDR3 has 14 amino acids. Trimming removed 7 bases from V and 0 bases from J; junction bases left unmatched: 5. Germline CDR1 is MNHEY and CDR2 is SMNVEV (reference sequence). DNA of the CDR3: TGTGCCAGCATCAGGGACAGCATGAACACTGAAGCTTTCTTT. Its protein is CASIRDSMNTEAFF.

The CDR3 coding sequence is TGTGCCAGCAGCGTAGCGTCGGGTACTAACTATGGCTACACCTTC. Translating gives CASSVASGTNYGYTF. J is TRBJ1-2 and V is TRBV9; D unclear. The CDR3 consists of 15 residues. V lost 0 bases, J lost 0 bases, and 9 bases lay in between. Looked up from germline, CDR1 is SGDLS and CDR2 is YYNGEE.

The rearrangement links TRBV21-1 to TRBJ2-1; the listed D gene, TRBD1, was not tested against the DNA. TRBV21-1 represents a pseudogene. This CDR3 has 16 amino acids. CDR3 sequence: CASNTRQGPSYNEQFF. Written as DNA, the CDR3 is TGTGCCAGCAACACTAGACAGGGACCGTCCTACAATGAGCAGTTCTTC.

The chain links TRBV7-9 to TRBJ2-7, with 8 bases that match TRBD1. This CDR3 comprises 14 residues. V dropped 5 bases and J dropped 3; count of bases not matched to a gene: 6. In germline, CDR1 is SEHNR, CDR2 FQNEAQ (reference sequence). CDR3 nucleotides: TGTGCCAGCAGCCCGCCGGGACAGGACTACGAGCAGTACTTC. Its protein is CASSPPGQDYEQYF.

The genes are TRBV6-2 or TRBV6-3 and TRBJ2-7, with 9 bases lining up with TRBD1. After removal of 2 bases from V and 5 bases from J, the junction contained 19 bases not matched to a gene. The CDR3 is 19 amino acids. Germline CDR1 MNHEY, CDR2 SVGEGT. CDR3 amino acids: CASSYPLNNRGRTGNEQYF. CDR3 DNA: TGTGCCAGCAGTTACCCCCTTAACAACAGGGGGCGGACAGGTAACGAGCAGTACTTC.

This clone was counted only a few times. The J gene is TRBJ2-5, the V gene TRBV5-8, with 8 positions matching TRBD1. Germline lookup yields CDR1 SGHTS and CDR2 YDEGEE. This CDR3 region has 16 residues. V lost 4 bases to trimming and J lost 4 bases; unmatched junction nucleotides: 12. The CDR3 nucleotides are TGTGCCAGCAGCCAGAGACCGGACAGGGCGACAGAGACCCAGTACTTC. Protein: CASSQRPDRATETQYF.

This chain connects TRBV7-9 to TRBJ1-2, with 7 nucleotides matching TRBD1. CDR3 length equals 15 residues. The ends lost 3 bases at V and 10 bases at J; junction bases unmatched: 14. From germline, CDR1 is SEHNR and CDR2 FQNEAQ (reference sequence). CDR3 sequence (DNA): TGTGCCAGCAGCTTGCTAACCGACAGGGTATACGACTACACCTTC. Translated: CASSLLTDRVYDYTF.

This chain links TRBV11-2 with TRBJ2-7, with a weak D call TRBD1 (5 bases). Germline V gene lookup returns CDR1 SGHAT and CDR2 FQNNGV. The CDR3 runs 16 residues. V was shortened by 4 bases and J by 9 bases, with 25 bases between the two germline ends. CDR3 loop: CASSSVRGRSTLGQYF. The CDR3 nucleotides are TGTGCCAGCAGCTCAGTAAGGGGCCGCTCTACGCTCGGGCAGTACTTC.

The V gene is TRBV6-2 or TRBV6-3, the J gene TRBJ2-2; tentatively, D is TRBD1 (6 bases). CDR3 length: 16 residues. Germline CDR1 and CDR2: MNHEY and SVGEGT. Trimming removed 0 bases from V and 5 bases from J, with 13 bases in between. The CDR3 sequence: CASSYSRTGWTGELFF. CDR3 in DNA: TGTGCCAGCAGTTACTCTCGAACAGGGTGGACCGGGGAGCTGTTTTTT.

The chain employs TRBV27 and TRBJ1-2; D is uncertain. Germline V lookup: CDR1 MNHEY, CDR2 SMNVEV (reference sequence). CDR3 length equals 13 residues. Deletions cut 4 bases from V and 2 bases from J, with 8 bases between. CDR3: CASSSRENYGYTF. For the CDR3, the DNA is TGTGCCAGCAGTTCAAGGGAGAACTATGGCTACACCTTC.

V usage is TRBV9 and J usage is TRBJ1-1, with 9 nucleotides matching TRBD1. V lost 6 bases and J lost 2; bases outside the gene matches: 2. In germline, CDR1 is SGDLS, CDR2 YYNGEE. The CDR3 contains 13 residues. The CDR3 DNA sequence: TGTGCCAGCACGGGACAGGGAAACACTGAAGCTTTCTTT. Amino acids: CASTGQGNTEAFF.

J is TRBJ2-2 and V is TRBV11-2; the match to TRBD2 covers 10 bases. J lost 4 bases, V lost 5 bases, and 7 bases had no gene match. The CDR3 extends over 16 amino acids. Germline values: CDR1 SGHAT, CDR2 FQNNGV. CDR3 loop: CASSQAGGPGTGELFF. The DNA of the CDR3 is TGTGCCAGCAGCCAAGCGGGGGGGCCGGGCACCGGGGAGCTGTTTTTT.

The chain combines TRBV5-4 with TRBJ2-2, with D perhaps matching TRBD1 (8 bases). The ends were cut back, 7 bases at V and 5 bases at J, with 21 bases in the middle. Germline V gene data show CDR1 as SGHNT and CDR2 as YYREEE (reference sequence). CDR3 size: 16 residues. CDR3 sequence (DNA): TGTGCCAGCCACCCCCCCGGACAGGGAGGGACCGGGGAGCTGTTTTTT. This encodes CASHPPGQGGTGELFF.

This clone was recorded once. V gene TRBV6-6 combines with J gene TRBJ1-2; no firm D call. This CDR3 region has 11 residues. V shed 6 bases and J shed 13 bases, with 15 bases lying between them. Germline loops: CDR1 MNHNY, CDR2 SVGAGI (reference sequence). The CDR3 bases are TGTGCCAGCAGCCTCGGTCCCGGGTTCACCTTC. This translates into CASSLGPGFTF.

J is TRBJ2-3 and V is TRBV5-1; D call uncertain. The CDR3 is made up of 13 amino acids. CDR1 is SGHRS, CDR2 YFSETQ, per germline. V lost 4 bases and J lost 2, with 8 bases in between. CDR3 sequence reads: CASSGLYTDTQYF. In DNA form, the CDR3 reads TGCGCCAGCAGCGGCCTTTACACAGATACGCAGTATTTT.

V gene TRBV5-1 combines with J gene TRBJ2-7; a possible D gene is TRBD2 (6 bases). The CDR3 sequence is 15 residues long. Germline lookup yields CDR1 SGHRS and CDR2 YFSETQ. Deletions cut 2 bases from V and 3 bases from J, with 15 bases between. CDR3 in DNA: TGCGCCAGCAGCTTTATCGGGACTGGGGACTACGAGCAGTACTTC. It is translated as CASSFIGTGDYEQYF.

In this sample, this clone turned up once. The chain employs TRBV20-1 and TRBJ1-5; D gene unclear. The CDR3 contains 11 residues. Per the germline V gene, CDR1 is DFQATT and CDR2 is SNEGSKA (reference sequence). Trimming cost V 8 bases and J 3 bases, with 8 bases left between them. In DNA, the CDR3 is TGCAGTTCCTGGGCCAATCAGCCCCAGCATTTT. Encoded protein: CSSWANQPQHF.

The rearrangement uses TRBV7-9 and TRBJ2-2; tentative D call: TRBD1 (6 bases). CDR1 and CDR2 from the germline V gene are SEHNR and FQNEAQ (reference sequence). This CDR3 spans 15 amino acids. V was trimmed by 1 base and J by 4 bases, leaving 10 bases between them. CDR3 protein: CASSLGGRSTGELFF. In DNA, the CDR3 is TGTGCCAGCAGCTTAGGGGGGCGGAGCACCGGGGAGCTGTTTTTT.

As for this clone: The junction departs from the called germline gene at one end, perhaps through a read error. The V gene is TRBV7-7, the J gene TRBJ2-3, with 12 bases fitting TRBD1. Per germline, CDR1 SSHAT and CDR2 FNYEAQ (reference sequence). This CDR3 is 15 amino acids long. The CDR3 DNA reads as TGTGCTAGCAGCACGGGACAGGGGGCAACCGATACGCAGTATTTT. This gives the protein CASSTGQGATDTQYF.

The chain uses TRBV4-1 and TRBJ2-6; TRBD1 aligns across 7 bases. Germline V gene lookup returns CDR1 MGHRA and CDR2 YSYEKL. This CDR3 region has 15 residues. Trimming took 3 bases from V and 5 from J; bases not matched to a gene: 4. This CDR3 is CASSQMTGRANVLTF. CDR3 in DNA: TGCGCCAGCAGCCAGATGACAGGGCGGGCCAACGTCCTGACTTTC.

The chain is built from TRBV14 and TRBJ1-6; D possibly corresponds to TRBD1 (6 bases). CDR3 size: 16 residues. Germline CDR1 reads SGHDN; CDR2 reads FVKESK. V lost 5 bases to trimming and J lost 8 bases, with 19 bases between them. The CDR3 sequence is CASSLRQATKHSPLHF. DNA of the CDR3: TGTGCCAGCAGCTTACGACAGGCAACAAAGCATTCACCCCTCCACTTT. The whole variable domain, filled in from reference TRBV14 and TRBJ1-6, reads EAGVTQFPSHSVIEKGQTVTLRCDPISGHDNLYWYRRVMGKEIKFLLHFVKESKQDESGMPNNRFLAERTGGTYSTLKVQPAELEDSGVYFCASSLRQATKHSPLHFGNGTRLTVT.

The chain is built from TRBV11-3 and TRBJ1-1; D is unclear. The germline CDR1 and CDR2 sequences are SGHNT and YENEEA. CDR3 size: 13 residues. V lost 5 bases and J lost 10, with 17 bases in between. The DNA for the CDR3 is TGTGCCAGCAGCCCGGACGGGAACCGTAGAGCTTTCTTT. Protein product: CASSPDGNRRAFF.

The chain recombines TRBV2 with TRBJ1-3, with a weak D call TRBD1 (6 bases). Trimming cost V 5 bases and J 0 bases, with 11 bases left between them. This CDR3 is built from 15 residues. CDR1 and CDR2 from the germline V gene are SNHLY and FYNNEI. CDR3 in DNA: TGTGCCAGCAGTCAACAGGGCAACTCTGGAAACACCATATATTTT. It specifies CASSQQGNSGNTIYF.

The gene calls are TRBV27 and TRBJ2-7; the D gene is possibly TRBD1 (6 bases). The V end was cut by 0 bases, the J end by 1 base, with 7 bases between. The germline V gene encodes CDR1 MNHEY and CDR2 SMNVEV (reference sequence). The CDR3 covers 14 residues. For the CDR3, the DNA is TGTGCCAGCAGTTTATCACAGGGATCCTACGAGCAGTACTTC. Translating it yields CASSLSQGSYEQYF.

This chain links TRBV11-3 with TRBJ1-1; 9 bases map to TRBD1. Germline loops: CDR1 SGHNT, CDR2 YENEEA. The CDR3 spans 14 residues. After removal of 5 bases from V and 6 bases from J, the junction contained 7 bases not matched to a gene. The CDR3 is CASSPGTGSPEAFF. Here the CDR3 DNA reads TGTGCCAGCAGCCCCGGGACAGGGTCCCCTGAAGCTTTCTTT.

The rearrangement links TRBV7-6 to TRBJ2-2, with 9 bases aligning to TRBD1. The V and J ends lost 5 bases and 0 bases, in that order; junction bases with no gene match: 7. From germline, CDR1 is SGHVS and CDR2 FNYEAQ. The CDR3 sequence is 17 residues long. The CDR3 spells CASSISTGGANTGELFF. The CDR3 region has the DNA TGTGCCAGCAGCATATCTACAGGGGGCGCGAACACCGGGGAGCTGTTTTTT.

This clone appeared once. The CDR3: CASSATQGPQPQHF. The CDR3 DNA follows: TGTGCCAGCAGCGCAACACAGGGGCCCCAGCCCCAGCATTTT. This chain uses TRBV7-9 with TRBJ1-5, with 7 positions matching TRBD1. CDR3 length: 14 amino acids. Germline CDR1 is SEHNR and CDR2 is FQNEAQ (reference sequence). The trim removed 5 bases at V and 7 bases at J, leaving 8 bases unmatched. The full variable domain, its missing parts supplied by reference TRBV7-9 and TRBJ1-5, is DTGVSQNPRHKITKRGQNVTFRCDPISEHNRLYWYRQTLGQGPEFLTYFQNEAQLEKSRLLSDRFSAERPKGSFSTLEIQRTEQGDSAMYLCASSATQGPQPQHFGDGTRLSIL.